The entry below gives a single T cell receptor (beta chain) sequence along with its context. Its antigen remains unknown. CDR3 length: 13 amino acids. Germline CDR1 and CDR2: MNHEY and SVGAGI. V shed 10 bases and J shed 4 bases, with 13 bases lying between them. The data are from a study of naive and memory T cell subsets. Points from the study as a whole: Possibly reflecting memory cells re-expressing CD45RA, a few larger clonotypes occurred in naive repertoires, especially CD8.

After CD4 positive bead selection, the CD4-negative fraction gave CD8 T cells. Both TRBC1 and TRBC2 were covered by a beta constant-region primer of two equimolar oligonucleotides. Four rounds of PCR amplified the ligated cDNA using nested alpha and beta constant-region primers plus SP2. An oligonucleotide with the SP2 primer and a 12-nucleotide UMI was ligated to the cDNA 3' end. One entry per CDR3 protein results from TCRdb running MiXCR on the UMI-ligation and nested PCR reads. Of around 140,000 distinct CDR3 sequences in the sample, over 20% were seen once. The sequenced material came from naive CD4+ T cells from blood. The chain links TRBV6-5 to TRBJ2-2, with D possibly TRBD2 on 5 matching bases. The TCR originated in a human donor in good health. In nucleotides, the CDR3 is TGTGCCACCAAACCCCGGGGCACCGGGGAGCTGTTTTTT. Translation gives CATKPRGTGELFF.